Reported below is one TCR beta chain. Its antigen is unidentified. The sample belongs to a study of human T cells and chemical hapten exposure. Study at large: Alopecia areata, totalis or universalis affected patients, mainly female.

Study results and caveats: Patch test score rose with PT1 expanded TCR count, significant at thresholds 8, 16 and 32, not 4.

Unique molecular identifiers were attached to individual cDNA molecules within the library. TCRdb re-called the RACE reads with MiXCR, one entry per CDR3 protein. The sample holds some 82,000 distinct CDR3 sequences, around 10% seen once. Time point denoted: patch test 1, 2 weeks after DPC sensitization. Documented treatment: therapeutic diphenylcyclopropenone sensitization with weekly scalp DPC. People who gave samples had alopecia, were 18 to 70 years old, and were suitable for DPC. The V and J ends lost 3 bases and 0 bases respectively, with 9 bases between them. The CDR3 has 15 amino acids. CDR1 and CDR2 from the germline V gene are WNHNN and SYGVQD (reference sequence).

The V call is TRBV10-1, the J call TRBJ2-1; D gene uncertain. The starting material was whole blood, obtained in connection with sensitization to the hapten diphenylcyclopropenone (DPC). This clonotype was sampled from a woman aged 45-59 years with alopecia areata. Some clones in this sample may be carry-over from other donors' samples. CDR3 in DNA: TGCGCCAGCAGTGATCCCTTTTCCTCCTACAATGAGCAGTTCTTC. Protein: CASSDPFSSYNEQFF.